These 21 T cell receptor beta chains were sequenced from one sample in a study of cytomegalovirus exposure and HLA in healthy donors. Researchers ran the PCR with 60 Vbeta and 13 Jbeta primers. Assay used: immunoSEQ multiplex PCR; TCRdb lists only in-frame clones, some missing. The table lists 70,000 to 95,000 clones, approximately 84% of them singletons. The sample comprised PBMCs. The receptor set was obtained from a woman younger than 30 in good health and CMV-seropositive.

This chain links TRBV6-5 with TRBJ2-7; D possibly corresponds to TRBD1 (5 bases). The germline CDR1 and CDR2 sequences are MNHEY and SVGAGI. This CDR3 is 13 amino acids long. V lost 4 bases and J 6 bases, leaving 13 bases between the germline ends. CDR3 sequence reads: CASSSNQGSEQYF. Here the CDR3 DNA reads TGTGCCAGCAGTTCGAATCAGGGATCCGAGCAGTACTTC.

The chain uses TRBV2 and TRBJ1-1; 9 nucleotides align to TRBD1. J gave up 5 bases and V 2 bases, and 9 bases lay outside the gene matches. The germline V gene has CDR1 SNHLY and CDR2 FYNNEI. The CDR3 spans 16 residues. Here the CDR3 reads CASSEKGGQGRTEAFF. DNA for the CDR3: TGTGCCAGCAGTGAAAAAGGGGGACAGGGACGGACTGAAGCTTTCTTT.

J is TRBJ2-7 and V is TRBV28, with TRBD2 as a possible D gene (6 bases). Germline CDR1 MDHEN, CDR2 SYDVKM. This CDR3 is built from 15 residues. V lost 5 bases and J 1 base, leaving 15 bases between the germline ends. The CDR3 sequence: CASSPGTFQSYEQYF. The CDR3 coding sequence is TGTGCCAGCAGTCCGGGGACTTTCCAATCCTACGAGCAGTACTTC.

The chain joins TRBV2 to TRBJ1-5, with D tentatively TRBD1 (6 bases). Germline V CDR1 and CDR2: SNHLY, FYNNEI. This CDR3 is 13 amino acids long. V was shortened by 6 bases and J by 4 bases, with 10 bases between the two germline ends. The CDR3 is CASSPGQNQPQHF. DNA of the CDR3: TGTGCCAGCAGCCCAGGACAGAATCAGCCCCAGCATTTT.

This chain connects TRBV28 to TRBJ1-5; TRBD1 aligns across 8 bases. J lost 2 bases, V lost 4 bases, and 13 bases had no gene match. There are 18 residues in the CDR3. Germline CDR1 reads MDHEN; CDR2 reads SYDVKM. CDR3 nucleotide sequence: TGTGCCAGCAGTTATCCCCCCAGGGGGCGCCGGGGCAATCAGCCCCAGCATTTT. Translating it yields CASSYPPRGRRGNQPQHF.

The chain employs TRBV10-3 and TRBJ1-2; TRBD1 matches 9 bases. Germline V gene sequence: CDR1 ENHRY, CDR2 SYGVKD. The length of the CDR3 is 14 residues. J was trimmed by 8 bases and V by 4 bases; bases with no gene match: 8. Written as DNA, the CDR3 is TGTGCCATCAGTGGAGCGGACAGGGGAGGCGGCTACACCTTC. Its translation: CAISGADRGGGYTF.

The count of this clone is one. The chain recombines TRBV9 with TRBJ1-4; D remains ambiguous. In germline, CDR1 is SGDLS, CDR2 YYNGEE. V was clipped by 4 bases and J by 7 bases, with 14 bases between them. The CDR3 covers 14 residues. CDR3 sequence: CASSPWSEGEKLFF. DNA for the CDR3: TGTGCCAGCAGCCCATGGAGTGAGGGTGAAAAACTGTTTTTT.

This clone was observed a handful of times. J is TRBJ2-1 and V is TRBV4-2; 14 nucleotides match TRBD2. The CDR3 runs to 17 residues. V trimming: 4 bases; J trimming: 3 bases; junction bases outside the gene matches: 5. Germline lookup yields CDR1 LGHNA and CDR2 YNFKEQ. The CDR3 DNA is TGTGCCAGCAGCCCCAGACTAGCGGGGGGGTTCTACAATGAGCAGTTCTTC. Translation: CASSPRLAGGFYNEQFF.

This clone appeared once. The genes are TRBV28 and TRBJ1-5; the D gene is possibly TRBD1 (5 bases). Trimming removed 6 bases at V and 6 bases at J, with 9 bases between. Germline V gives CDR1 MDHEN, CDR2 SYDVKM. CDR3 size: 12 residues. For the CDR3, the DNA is TGTGCCAGCAGATTCAGGGTTCAGCCCCAGCATTTT. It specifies CASRFRVQPQHF.

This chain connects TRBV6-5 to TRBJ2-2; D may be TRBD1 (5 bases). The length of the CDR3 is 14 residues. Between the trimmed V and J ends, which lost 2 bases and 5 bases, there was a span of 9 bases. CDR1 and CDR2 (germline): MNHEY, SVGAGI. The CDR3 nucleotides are TGTGCCAGCAGTTACGCCCCAGGGACCGGGGAGCTGTTTTTT. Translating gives CASSYAPGTGELFF.

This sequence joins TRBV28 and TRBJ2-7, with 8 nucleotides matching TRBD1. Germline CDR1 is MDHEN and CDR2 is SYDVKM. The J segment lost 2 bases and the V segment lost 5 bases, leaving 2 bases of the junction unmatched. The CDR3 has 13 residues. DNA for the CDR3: TGTGCCAGCAGTAGGACAGGGACCTACGAGCAGTACTTC. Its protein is CASSRTGTYEQYF. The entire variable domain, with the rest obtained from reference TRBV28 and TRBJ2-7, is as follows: DVKVTQSSRYLVKRTGEKVFLECVQDMDHENMFWYRQDPGLGLRLIYFSYDVKMKEKGDIPEGYSVSREKKERFSLILESASTNQTSMYLCASSRTGTYEQYFGPGTRLTVT.

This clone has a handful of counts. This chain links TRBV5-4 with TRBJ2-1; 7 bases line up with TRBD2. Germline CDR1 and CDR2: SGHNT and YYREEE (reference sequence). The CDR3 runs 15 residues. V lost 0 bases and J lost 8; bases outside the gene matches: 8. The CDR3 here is CASSLATSLYDEQFF. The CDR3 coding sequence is TGTGCCAGCAGCTTGGCGACTAGCCTATACGATGAGCAGTTCTTC.

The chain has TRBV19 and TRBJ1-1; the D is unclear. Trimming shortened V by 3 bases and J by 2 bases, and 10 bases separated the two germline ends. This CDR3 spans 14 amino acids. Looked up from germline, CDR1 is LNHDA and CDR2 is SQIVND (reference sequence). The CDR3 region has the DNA TGTGCCAGTAGTATCCCCCAGTTAAACACTGAAGCTTTCTTT. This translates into CASSIPQLNTEAFF.

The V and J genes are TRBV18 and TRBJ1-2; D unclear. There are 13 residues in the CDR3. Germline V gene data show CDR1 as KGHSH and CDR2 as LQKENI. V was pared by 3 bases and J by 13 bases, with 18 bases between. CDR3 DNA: TGTGCCAGCTCACCGACCCTAGAAGTGGCTATCACCTTC. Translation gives CASSPTLEVAITF.

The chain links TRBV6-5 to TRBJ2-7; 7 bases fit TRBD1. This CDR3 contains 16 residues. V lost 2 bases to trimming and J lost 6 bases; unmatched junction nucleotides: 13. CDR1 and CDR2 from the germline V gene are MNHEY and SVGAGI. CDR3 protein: CASSYLLTGAAGEQYF. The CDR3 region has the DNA TGTGCCAGCAGTTACCTACTTACAGGGGCCGCCGGCGAGCAGTACTTC.

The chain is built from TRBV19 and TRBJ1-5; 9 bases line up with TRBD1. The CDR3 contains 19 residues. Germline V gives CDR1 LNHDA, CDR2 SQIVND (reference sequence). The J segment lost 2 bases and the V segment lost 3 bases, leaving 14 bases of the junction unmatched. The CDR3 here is CASSIDTPGTGSRNQPQHF. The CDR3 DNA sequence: TGTGCCAGTAGTATCGATACACCAGGGACAGGGTCTCGCAATCAGCCCCAGCATTTT.

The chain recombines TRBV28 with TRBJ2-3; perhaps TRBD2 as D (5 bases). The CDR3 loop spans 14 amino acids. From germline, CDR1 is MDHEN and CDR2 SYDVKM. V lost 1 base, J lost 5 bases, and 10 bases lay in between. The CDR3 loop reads CASSLSRARDTQYF. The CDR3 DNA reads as TGTGCCAGCAGTTTATCGCGGGCCCGAGATACGCAGTATTTT.

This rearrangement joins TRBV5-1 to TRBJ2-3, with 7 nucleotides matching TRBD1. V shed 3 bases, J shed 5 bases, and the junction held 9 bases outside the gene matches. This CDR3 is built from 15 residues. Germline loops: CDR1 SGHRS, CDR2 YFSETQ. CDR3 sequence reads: CASSWPRDSGDTQYF. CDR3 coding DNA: TGCGCCAGCAGCTGGCCTAGGGACAGCGGAGATACGCAGTATTTT.

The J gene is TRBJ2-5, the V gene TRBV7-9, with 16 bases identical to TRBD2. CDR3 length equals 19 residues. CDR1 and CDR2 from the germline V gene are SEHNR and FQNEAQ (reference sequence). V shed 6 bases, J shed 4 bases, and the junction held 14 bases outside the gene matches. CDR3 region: CASSRTGTSGREGGETQYF. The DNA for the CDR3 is TGTGCCAGCAGTAGAACCGGGACTAGCGGGAGGGAGGGCGGAGAGACCCAGTACTTC.

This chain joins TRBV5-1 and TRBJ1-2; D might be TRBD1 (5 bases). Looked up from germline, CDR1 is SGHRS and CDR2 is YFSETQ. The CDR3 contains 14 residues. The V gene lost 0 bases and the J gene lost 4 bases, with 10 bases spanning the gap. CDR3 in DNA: TGCGCCAGCAGCTTGGGACAGTCGACCTATGGCTACACCTTC. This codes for CASSLGQSTYGYTF.

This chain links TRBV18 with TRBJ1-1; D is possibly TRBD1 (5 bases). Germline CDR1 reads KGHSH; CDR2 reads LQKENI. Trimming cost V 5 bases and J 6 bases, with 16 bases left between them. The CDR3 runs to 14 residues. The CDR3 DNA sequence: TGTGCCAGCTCATTAGTAGGGGCGGATTCTGAAGCTTTCTTT. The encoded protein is CASSLVGADSEAFF.